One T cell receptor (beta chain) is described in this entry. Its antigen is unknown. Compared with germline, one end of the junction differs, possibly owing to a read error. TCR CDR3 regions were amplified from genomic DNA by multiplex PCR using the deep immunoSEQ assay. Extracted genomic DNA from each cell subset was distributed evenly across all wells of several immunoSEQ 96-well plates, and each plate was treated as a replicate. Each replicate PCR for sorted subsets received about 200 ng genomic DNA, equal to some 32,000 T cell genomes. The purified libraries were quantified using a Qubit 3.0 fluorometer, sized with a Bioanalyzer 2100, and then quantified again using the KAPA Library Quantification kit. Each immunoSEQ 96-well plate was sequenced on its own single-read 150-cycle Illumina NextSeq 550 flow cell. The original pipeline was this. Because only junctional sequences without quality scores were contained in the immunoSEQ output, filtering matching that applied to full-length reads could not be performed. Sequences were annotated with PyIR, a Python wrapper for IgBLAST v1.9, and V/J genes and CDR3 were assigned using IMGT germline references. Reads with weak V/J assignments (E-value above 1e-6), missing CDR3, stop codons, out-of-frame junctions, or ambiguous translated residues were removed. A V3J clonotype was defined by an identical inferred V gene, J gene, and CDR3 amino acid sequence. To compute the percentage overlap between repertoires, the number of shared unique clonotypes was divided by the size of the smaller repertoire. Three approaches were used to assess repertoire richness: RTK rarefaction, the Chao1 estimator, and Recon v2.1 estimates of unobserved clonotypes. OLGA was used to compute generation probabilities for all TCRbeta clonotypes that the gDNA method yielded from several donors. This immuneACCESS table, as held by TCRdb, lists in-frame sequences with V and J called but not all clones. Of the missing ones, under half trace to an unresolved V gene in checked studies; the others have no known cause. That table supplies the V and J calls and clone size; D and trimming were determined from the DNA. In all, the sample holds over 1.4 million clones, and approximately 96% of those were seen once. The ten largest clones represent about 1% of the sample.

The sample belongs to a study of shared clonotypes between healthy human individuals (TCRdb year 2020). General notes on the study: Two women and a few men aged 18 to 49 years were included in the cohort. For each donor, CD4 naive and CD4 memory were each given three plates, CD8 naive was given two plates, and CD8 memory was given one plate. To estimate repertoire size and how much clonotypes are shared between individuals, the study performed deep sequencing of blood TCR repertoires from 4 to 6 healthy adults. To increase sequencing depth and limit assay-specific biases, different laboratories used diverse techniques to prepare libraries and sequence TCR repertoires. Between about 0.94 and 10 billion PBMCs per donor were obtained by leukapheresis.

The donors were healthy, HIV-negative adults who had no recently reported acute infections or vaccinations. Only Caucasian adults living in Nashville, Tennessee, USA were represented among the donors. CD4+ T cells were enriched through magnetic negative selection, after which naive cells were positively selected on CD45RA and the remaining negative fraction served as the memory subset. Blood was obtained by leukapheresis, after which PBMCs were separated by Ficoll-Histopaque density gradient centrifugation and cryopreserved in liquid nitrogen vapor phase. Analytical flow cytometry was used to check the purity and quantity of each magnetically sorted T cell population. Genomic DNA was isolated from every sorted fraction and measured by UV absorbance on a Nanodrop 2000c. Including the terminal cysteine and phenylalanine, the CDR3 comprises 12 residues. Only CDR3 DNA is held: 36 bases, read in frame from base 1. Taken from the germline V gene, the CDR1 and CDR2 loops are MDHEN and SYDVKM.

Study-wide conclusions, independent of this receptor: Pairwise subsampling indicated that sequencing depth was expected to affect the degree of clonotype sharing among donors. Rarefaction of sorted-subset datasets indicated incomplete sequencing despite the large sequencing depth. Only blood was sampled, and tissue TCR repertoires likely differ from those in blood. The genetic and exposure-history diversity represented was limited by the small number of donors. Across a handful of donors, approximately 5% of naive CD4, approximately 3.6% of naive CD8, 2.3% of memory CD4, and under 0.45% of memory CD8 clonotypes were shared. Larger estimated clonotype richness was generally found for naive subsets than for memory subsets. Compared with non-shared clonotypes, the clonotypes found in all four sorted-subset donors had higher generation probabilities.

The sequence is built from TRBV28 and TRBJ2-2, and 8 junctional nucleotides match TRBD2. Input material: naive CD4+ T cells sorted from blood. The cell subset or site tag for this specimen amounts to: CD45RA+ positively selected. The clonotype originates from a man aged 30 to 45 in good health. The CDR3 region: CASSLSGGGLFF. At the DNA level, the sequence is TGTGCCAGCAGTTTATCGGGAGGGGGGCTGTTTTTT.